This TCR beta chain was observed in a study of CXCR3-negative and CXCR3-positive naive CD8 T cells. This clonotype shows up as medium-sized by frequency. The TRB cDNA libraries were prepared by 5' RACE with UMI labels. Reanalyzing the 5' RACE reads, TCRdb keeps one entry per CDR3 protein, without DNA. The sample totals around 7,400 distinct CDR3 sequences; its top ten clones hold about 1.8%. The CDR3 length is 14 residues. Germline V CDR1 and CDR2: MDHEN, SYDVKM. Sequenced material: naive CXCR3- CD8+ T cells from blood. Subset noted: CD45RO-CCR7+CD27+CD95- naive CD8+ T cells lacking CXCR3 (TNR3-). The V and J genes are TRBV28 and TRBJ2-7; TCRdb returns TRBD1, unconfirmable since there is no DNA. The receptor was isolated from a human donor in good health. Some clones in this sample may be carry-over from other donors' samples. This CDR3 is CASSSGTGDYEQYF.